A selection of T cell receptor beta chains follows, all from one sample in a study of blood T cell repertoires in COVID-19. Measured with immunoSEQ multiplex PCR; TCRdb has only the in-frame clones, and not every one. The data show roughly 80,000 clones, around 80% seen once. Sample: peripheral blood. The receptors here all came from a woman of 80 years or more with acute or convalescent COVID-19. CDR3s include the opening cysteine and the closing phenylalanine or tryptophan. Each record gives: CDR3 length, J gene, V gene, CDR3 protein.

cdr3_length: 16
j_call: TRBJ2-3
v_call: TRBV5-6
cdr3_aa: CASSFRTGGSTDTQYF

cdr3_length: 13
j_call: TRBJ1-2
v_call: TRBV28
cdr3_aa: CASRTDTDGGYTF

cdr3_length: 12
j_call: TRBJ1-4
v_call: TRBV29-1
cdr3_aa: CSVGQGGEKLFF

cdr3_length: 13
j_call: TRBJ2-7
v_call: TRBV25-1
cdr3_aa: CASSWTGPYEQYF

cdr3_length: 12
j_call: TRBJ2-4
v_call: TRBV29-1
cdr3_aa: CSVAPGANIQYF

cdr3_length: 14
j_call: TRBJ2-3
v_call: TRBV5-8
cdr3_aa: CASSLETSSDTQYF

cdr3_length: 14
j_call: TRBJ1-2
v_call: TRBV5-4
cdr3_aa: CASSWGRGRSGYTF

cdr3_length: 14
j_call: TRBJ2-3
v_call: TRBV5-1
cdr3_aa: CASRASGATDTQYF

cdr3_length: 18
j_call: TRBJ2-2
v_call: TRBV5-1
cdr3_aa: CASSLATNRGFNTGELFF

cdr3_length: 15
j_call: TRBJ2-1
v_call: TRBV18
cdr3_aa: CASSPPSPSGNEQFF

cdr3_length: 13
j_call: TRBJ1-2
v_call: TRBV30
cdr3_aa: CAWRLQGEFGYTF

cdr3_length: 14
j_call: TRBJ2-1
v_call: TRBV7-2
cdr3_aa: CASSILAGRKEQFF

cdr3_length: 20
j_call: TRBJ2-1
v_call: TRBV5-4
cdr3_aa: CASSPGTGRRTSGRFYEQFF

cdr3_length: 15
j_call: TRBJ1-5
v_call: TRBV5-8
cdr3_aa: CASSSGQESNQPQHF

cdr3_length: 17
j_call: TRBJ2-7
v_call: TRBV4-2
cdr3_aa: CASSHGPRTSGMYEQYF

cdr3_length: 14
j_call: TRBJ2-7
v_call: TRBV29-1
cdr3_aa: CSVVAGSPLYEQYF

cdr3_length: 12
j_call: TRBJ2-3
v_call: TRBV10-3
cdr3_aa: CAIGQGTDTQYF

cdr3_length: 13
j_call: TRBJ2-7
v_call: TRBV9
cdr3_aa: CAKTRDSAYEQYF

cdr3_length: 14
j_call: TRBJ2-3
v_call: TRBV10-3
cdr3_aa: CAISGSGTVDTQYF

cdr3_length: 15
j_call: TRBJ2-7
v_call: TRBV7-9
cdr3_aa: CASSITGQSSFEQYF

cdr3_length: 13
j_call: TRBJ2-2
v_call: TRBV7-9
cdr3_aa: CASSGQGTGELFF

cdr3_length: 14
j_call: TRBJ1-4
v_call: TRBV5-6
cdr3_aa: CASSWGQPNEKLFF

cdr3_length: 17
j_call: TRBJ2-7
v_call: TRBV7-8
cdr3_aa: CASSLVPKNTGSYEQYF

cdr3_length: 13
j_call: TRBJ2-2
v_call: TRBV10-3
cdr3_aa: CAIRDREVGELFF

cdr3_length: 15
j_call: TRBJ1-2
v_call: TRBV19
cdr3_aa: CASSFRTGYLDGYTF

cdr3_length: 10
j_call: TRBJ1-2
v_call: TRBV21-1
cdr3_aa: CASQGYGYTF

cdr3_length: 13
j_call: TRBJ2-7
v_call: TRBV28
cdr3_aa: CASSPRQAHEQYF

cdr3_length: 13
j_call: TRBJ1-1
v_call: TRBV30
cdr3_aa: CAWSTGANTEAFF

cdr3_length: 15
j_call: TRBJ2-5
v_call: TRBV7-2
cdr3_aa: CASSLNGRAQETQYF

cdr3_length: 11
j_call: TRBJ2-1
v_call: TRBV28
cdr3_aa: CASSLRHEQFF

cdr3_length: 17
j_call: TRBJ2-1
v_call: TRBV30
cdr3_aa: CAWSPSGVVGPYNEQFF

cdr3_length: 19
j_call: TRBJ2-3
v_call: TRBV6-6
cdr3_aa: CASSQNRGHIGTRTDTQYF

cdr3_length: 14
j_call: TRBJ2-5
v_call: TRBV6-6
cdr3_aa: CASSDGVHWETQYF

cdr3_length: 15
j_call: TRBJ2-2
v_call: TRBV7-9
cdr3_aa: CASSLGDSQPGELFF

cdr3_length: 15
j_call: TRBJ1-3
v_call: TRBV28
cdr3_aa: CASSASRVSGNTIYF

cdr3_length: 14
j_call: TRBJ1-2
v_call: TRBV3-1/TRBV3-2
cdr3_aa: CASSQETGVNGYTF

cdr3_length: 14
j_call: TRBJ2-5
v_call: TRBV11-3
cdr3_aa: CASSGDRYQETQYF

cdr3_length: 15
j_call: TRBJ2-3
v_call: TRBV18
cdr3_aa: CASSPPGLSTDTQYF

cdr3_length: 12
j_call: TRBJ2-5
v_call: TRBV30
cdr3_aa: CAWRYGSETQYF

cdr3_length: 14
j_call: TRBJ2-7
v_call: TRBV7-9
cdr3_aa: CASSSDRHSDEQYF

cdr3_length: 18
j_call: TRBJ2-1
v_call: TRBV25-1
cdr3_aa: CASSDWTSGRNSYNEQFF

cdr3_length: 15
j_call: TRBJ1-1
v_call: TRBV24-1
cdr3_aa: CATSDPGDPGTEAFF

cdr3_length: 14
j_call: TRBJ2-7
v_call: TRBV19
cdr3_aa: CASSSSGPSYEQYF

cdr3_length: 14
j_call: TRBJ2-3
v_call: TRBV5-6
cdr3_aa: CASSRLAGADTQYF

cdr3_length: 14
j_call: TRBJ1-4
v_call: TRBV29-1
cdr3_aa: CSVGTGATNEKLFF

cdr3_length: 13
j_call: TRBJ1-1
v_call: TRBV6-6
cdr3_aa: CASSYTMNTEAFF

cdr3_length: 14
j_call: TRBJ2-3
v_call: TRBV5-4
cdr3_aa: CASSFSRSTDTQYF

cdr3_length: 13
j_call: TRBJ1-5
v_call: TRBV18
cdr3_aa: CASSPSSDQPQHF

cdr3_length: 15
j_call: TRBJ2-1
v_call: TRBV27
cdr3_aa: CASSPGGSVWNEQFF